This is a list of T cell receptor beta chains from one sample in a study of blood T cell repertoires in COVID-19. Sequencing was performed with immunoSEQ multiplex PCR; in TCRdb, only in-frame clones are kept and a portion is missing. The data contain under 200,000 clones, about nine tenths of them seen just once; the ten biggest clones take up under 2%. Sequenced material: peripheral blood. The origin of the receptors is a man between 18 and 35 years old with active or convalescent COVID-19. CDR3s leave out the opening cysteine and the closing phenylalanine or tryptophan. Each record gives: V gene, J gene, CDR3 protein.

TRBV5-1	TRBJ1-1	ASSVGTGNTEAF
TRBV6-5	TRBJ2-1	ASRLGGDKREQF
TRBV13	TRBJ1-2	ASSSLTGGYGYT
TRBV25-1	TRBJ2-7	ASLPRHSYEQY
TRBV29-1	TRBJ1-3	SGGEGGNTIY
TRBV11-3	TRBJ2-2	ASSAGTSDTGELF
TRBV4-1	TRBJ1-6	ASSQPRFGATSSPLH
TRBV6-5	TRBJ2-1	ASTYLADSYNEQF
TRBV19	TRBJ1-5	ASSPRDISNQPQH
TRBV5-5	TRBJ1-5	AGGTGPDQPQH
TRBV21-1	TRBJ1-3	ASSGRKGDSGNTIY
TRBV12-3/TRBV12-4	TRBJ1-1	ASRDYERTEAF
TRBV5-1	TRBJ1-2	ASGETYGYT
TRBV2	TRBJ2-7	ASSEAAAGYHEQY
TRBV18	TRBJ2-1	ASSPRVTGFPLNEQF
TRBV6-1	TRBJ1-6	ASSEIQGDSPLH
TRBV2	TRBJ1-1	ASSESGEVEAF
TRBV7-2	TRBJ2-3	ASSSRLAGGTDTQY
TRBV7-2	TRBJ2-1	ASSLEGRAYNEQF
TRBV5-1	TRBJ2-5	ASSPNTGLETQY